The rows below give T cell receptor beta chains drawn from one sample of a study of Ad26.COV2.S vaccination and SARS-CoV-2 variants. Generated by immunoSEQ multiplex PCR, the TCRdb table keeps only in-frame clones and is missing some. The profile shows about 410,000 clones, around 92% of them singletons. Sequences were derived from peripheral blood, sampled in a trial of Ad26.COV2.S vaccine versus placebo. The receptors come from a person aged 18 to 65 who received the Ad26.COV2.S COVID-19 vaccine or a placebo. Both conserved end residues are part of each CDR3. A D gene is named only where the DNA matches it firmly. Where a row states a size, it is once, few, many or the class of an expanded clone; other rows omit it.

CDR3 DNA: TGTGCCTGGAGTGCAGGGGGGCAGGGGAACTATGGCTACACCTTC; CDR3 protein: CAWSAGGQGNYGYTF; J gene: TRBJ1-2; V gene: TRBV30; clone size: -; D gene: TRBD1
CDR3 DNA: TGCGCCAGCAGCCAAGAGTCAGCCGGGAACACCGGGGAGCTGTTTTTT; CDR3 protein: CASSQESAGNTGELFF; J gene: TRBJ2-2; V gene: TRBV4-1; clone size: -; D gene: -
CDR3 DNA: TGCGCCAGCAGCGTCTTTACCGGGGAGCTGTTTTTT; CDR3 protein: CASSVFTGELFF; J gene: TRBJ2-2; V gene: TRBV5-1; clone size: -; D gene: -
CDR3 DNA: TGCGCCAGCAGCCAAGTAAATATGGTGGCCTACAATGAGCAGTTCTTC; CDR3 protein: CASSQVNMVAYNEQFF; J gene: TRBJ2-1; V gene: TRBV4-1; clone size: -; D gene: -
CDR3 DNA: TGTGCCAGCAGCGTAGACGGGACAGTGTCGGCCGGGGAGCTGTTTTTT; CDR3 protein: CASSVDGTVSAGELFF; J gene: TRBJ2-2; V gene: TRBV9; clone size: -; D gene: TRBD1
CDR3 DNA: TGTGCCAGTAGTAGACTAGCGGGGGATATCAACTTGTATTTT; CDR3 protein: CASSRLAGDINLYF; J gene: TRBJ2-3; V gene: TRBV19; clone size: -; D gene: TRBD2
CDR3 DNA: TGTGCCAGCTCACCCCAGGAACAGGGGGCGTCGGGCACTGAAGCTTTCTTT; CDR3 protein: CASSPQEQGASGTEAFF; J gene: TRBJ1-1; V gene: TRBV18; clone size: -; D gene: TRBD1
CDR3 DNA: TGTGCCAGCAGTTTATCGAGAGCATCAACTAATGAAAAACTGTTTTTT; CDR3 protein: CASSLSRASTNEKLFF; J gene: TRBJ1-4; V gene: TRBV27; clone size: -; D gene: -
CDR3 DNA: TGTGCCAGCAGCTTAGCGCCGGTCGGAGGCGCGAGTGGCTACACCTTC; CDR3 protein: CASSLAPVGGASGYTF; J gene: TRBJ1-2; V gene: TRBV7-6; clone size: -; D gene: -
CDR3 DNA: TGTGCCAGCCCCCCCGATCACCTCCCTTCTTACGAGCAGTACTTC; CDR3 protein: CASPPDHLPSYEQYF; J gene: TRBJ2-7; V gene: TRBV7-9; clone size: -; D gene: -
CDR3 DNA: TGTGCCAGCTCATCCCAGAGCTCCTACGAGCAGTACTTC; CDR3 protein: CASSSQSSYEQYF; J gene: TRBJ2-7; V gene: TRBV18; clone size: few; D gene: -
CDR3 DNA: TGCGCCAGCAGCCAAGATTCGACAGGGGGTGCGGGCTCCTACGAGCAGTACTTC; CDR3 protein: CASSQDSTGGAGSYEQYF; J gene: TRBJ2-7; V gene: TRBV4-3; clone size: -; D gene: TRBD1
CDR3 DNA: TGTGCCAGCAGCCCTCGTCGACTAGACCTCAATGAGCAGTTCTTC; CDR3 protein: CASSPRRLDLNEQFF; J gene: TRBJ2-1; V gene: TRBV7-9; clone size: -; D gene: -
CDR3 DNA: TGTGCCACCAGTGATCCCCGGGAGAACAATGAGCAGTTCTTC; CDR3 protein: CATSDPRENNEQFF; J gene: TRBJ2-1; V gene: TRBV24-1; clone size: -; D gene: -
CDR3 DNA: TGTGCCAGCAGCGTAGGGGCGAGCACAGATACGCAGTATTTT; CDR3 protein: CASSVGASTDTQYF; J gene: TRBJ2-3; V gene: TRBV9; clone size: -; D gene: -
CDR3 DNA: TGCGCCAGCAGCCTACTGGGAGTCGACAGGGGTTCCTATAATTCACCCCTCCACTTT; CDR3 protein: CASSLLGVDRGSYNSPLHF; J gene: TRBJ1-6; V gene: TRBV4-1; clone size: -; D gene: TRBD1
CDR3 DNA: TGTGCCAGCAGGGGCTCACAGGGAAATAATTCACCCCTCCACTTT; CDR3 protein: CASRGSQGNNSPLHF; J gene: TRBJ1-6; V gene: TRBV27; clone size: -; D gene: -
CDR3 DNA: TGTGCCAGTAGCCAACCGGGGGTTGGGGCCAACGTCCTGACTTTC; CDR3 protein: CASSQPGVGANVLTF; J gene: TRBJ2-6; V gene: TRBV19; clone size: -; D gene: -
CDR3 DNA: TGTGCCAGCCTAACGGCGGGCACAGATACGCAGTATTTT; CDR3 protein: CASLTAGTDTQYF; J gene: TRBJ2-3; V gene: TRBV7-9; clone size: -; D gene: -
CDR3 DNA: TGTGCCAGCAGCTCCCCGGAAAGGGGGTTCAGTTGCACCTTC; CDR3 protein: CASSSPERGFSCTF; J gene: TRBJ1-2; V gene: TRBV6-6; clone size: -; D gene: -
CDR3 DNA: TGTGCCATAAGGACAGGGCCGGTTGAAGCTTTCTTT; CDR3 protein: CAIRTGPVEAFF; J gene: TRBJ1-1; V gene: TRBV19; clone size: -; D gene: TRBD1
CDR3 DNA: TGTGCCAGCAGTGGAAGGGACAGGGGGAATTCCTATAATTCACCCCTCCACTTT; CDR3 protein: CASSGRDRGNSYNSPLHF; J gene: TRBJ1-6; V gene: TRBV6-1; clone size: -; D gene: TRBD1
CDR3 DNA: TGTGCCAGCAGCTTAGAACTCCGACAGAGATATGGCTACACCTTC; CDR3 protein: CASSLELRQRYGYTF; J gene: TRBJ1-2; V gene: TRBV7-8; clone size: -; D gene: -
CDR3 DNA: TGTGCCAGCAGCTTCGGGGATTCCTATGGCTACACCTTC; CDR3 protein: CASSFGDSYGYTF; J gene: TRBJ1-2; V gene: TRBV5-6; clone size: -; D gene: -
CDR3 DNA: TGTGCCAGCAGCTCCGGGACAGGGTGGTCCAATGAGCAGTTCTTC; CDR3 protein: CASSSGTGWSNEQFF; J gene: TRBJ2-1; V gene: TRBV6-6; clone size: -; D gene: TRBD1
CDR3 DNA: TGTGCCTGGAACTACTTACAAGAGACCCAGTACTTC; CDR3 protein: CAWNYLQETQYF; J gene: TRBJ2-5; V gene: TRBV30; clone size: -; D gene: -
CDR3 DNA: TGCGCCAGCAGCCAAGACGAGGGGAGCTCCTACGAGCAGTACTTC; CDR3 protein: CASSQDEGSSYEQYF; J gene: TRBJ2-7; V gene: TRBV4-3; clone size: -; D gene: -
CDR3 DNA: TGCAGTGCTACGAGGGGCGCTGAAGCTTTCTTT; CDR3 protein: CSATRGAEAFF; J gene: TRBJ1-1; V gene: TRBV20-1; clone size: -; D gene: -
CDR3 DNA: TGTGCCAGCAGTTACTCCTCCTCAGCCTCGGATAGGCAGTACTTC; CDR3 protein: CASSYSSSASDRQYF; J gene: TRBJ2-7; V gene: TRBV6-5; clone size: -; D gene: -
CDR3 DNA: TGTGCCAGCAGCTTTTGGCTGAACACTGAAGCTTTCTTT; CDR3 protein: CASSFWLNTEAFF; J gene: TRBJ1-1; V gene: TRBV13; clone size: -; D gene: -
CDR3 DNA: TGTGCCTGGAAGGGGGGAACCGGGGAGCTGTTTTTT; CDR3 protein: CAWKGGTGELFF; J gene: TRBJ2-2; V gene: TRBV30; clone size: -; D gene: -
CDR3 DNA: TGTGCCAGCAGCTTAGTACTAGCGGGGCCTAGCACAGATACGCAGTATTTT; CDR3 protein: CASSLVLAGPSTDTQYF; J gene: TRBJ2-3; V gene: TRBV11-2; clone size: -; D gene: TRBD2
CDR3 DNA: TGTGCCAGCAGTTTACCCTGGGACCGGGTGGGGGACTATGGCTACACCTTC; CDR3 protein: CASSLPWDRVGDYGYTF; J gene: TRBJ1-2; V gene: TRBV28; clone size: -; D gene: -
CDR3 DNA: TGCAGTGCTAGTAGGGCCCTAGGAGGCACCAAAATTCAGCCCCAGCATTTT; CDR3 protein: CSASRALGGTKIQPQHF; J gene: TRBJ1-5; V gene: TRBV20-1; clone size: -; D gene: -
CDR3 DNA: TGTGCCAGCAGCTCTGCGGGGGACAGGGCTAAAGCTTTCTTT; CDR3 protein: CASSSAGDRAKAFF; J gene: TRBJ1-1; V gene: TRBV7-4; clone size: -; D gene: TRBD1
CDR3 DNA: TGTGCCAGCAGGGGACGGGGCCGGCGGACCACTGAAGCTTTCTTT; CDR3 protein: CASRGRGRRTTEAFF; J gene: TRBJ1-1; V gene: TRBV6-5; clone size: -; D gene: -
CDR3 DNA: TGCGCCAGCAGCACCCGGACAGGAAACTATGGCTACACCTTC; CDR3 protein: CASSTRTGNYGYTF; J gene: TRBJ1-2; V gene: TRBV5-1; clone size: -; D gene: TRBD1
CDR3 DNA: TGTGCCAGCAGCGTAGATCCCAGGGCGGAGCAGTTCTTC; CDR3 protein: CASSVDPRAEQFF; J gene: TRBJ2-1; V gene: TRBV9; clone size: -; D gene: -
CDR3 DNA: TGCGCCAGCAGCCAAGCGGCAGGTTGGGAGACCCAGTACTTC; CDR3 protein: CASSQAAGWETQYF; J gene: TRBJ2-5; V gene: TRBV4-3; clone size: -; D gene: -
CDR3 DNA: TGCGCCAGCAGCCAAGAGCTGACAGGGTCGGGGGCAACGGCCAAAAACATTCAGTACTTC; CDR3 protein: CASSQELTGSGATAKNIQYF; J gene: TRBJ2-4; V gene: TRBV4-3; clone size: -; D gene: -
CDR3 DNA: TGTGCCAGCAGCACGGGGGGCAAGTACGAGCAGTACTTC; CDR3 protein: CASSTGGKYEQYF; J gene: TRBJ2-7; V gene: TRBV14; clone size: -; D gene: -
CDR3 DNA: TGCGCCAGCAGCTTTTCGGCAGGGAGAGGGAACACCGGGGAGCTGTTTTTT; CDR3 protein: CASSFSAGRGNTGELFF; J gene: TRBJ2-2; V gene: TRBV5-1; clone size: -; D gene: -
CDR3 DNA: TGTGCCAGCATCCTTGAACAGGGGCATTTGGGCTACACCTTC; CDR3 protein: CASILEQGHLGYTF; J gene: TRBJ1-2; V gene: TRBV2; clone size: -; D gene: TRBD1
CDR3 DNA: TGTGCCTGGAGTGTTCTGCGGACGGTACGCTACGAGCAGTACTTC; CDR3 protein: CAWSVLRTVRYEQYF; J gene: TRBJ2-7; V gene: TRBV30; clone size: -; D gene: -
CDR3 DNA: TGTGCCAGCAGTTTCCGGGGCCTAGCCAAAAACATTCAGTACTTC; CDR3 protein: CASSFRGLAKNIQYF; J gene: TRBJ2-4; V gene: TRBV28; clone size: -; D gene: -
CDR3 DNA: TGCGCCAGCAGCCAAGTCGGGTTATCCTACAATGAGCAGTTCTTC; CDR3 protein: CASSQVGLSYNEQFF; J gene: TRBJ2-1; V gene: TRBV4-3; clone size: -; D gene: -
CDR3 DNA: TGTGCCCGGTTGGGCCCGCGGGACAATGAGCAGTTCTTC; CDR3 protein: CARLGPRDNEQFF; J gene: TRBJ2-1; V gene: TRBV30; clone size: -; D gene: -
CDR3 DNA: TGTGCCAGCAGCGTAACTAGCGGGGTGCAAGAGACCCAGTACTTC; CDR3 protein: CASSVTSGVQETQYF; J gene: TRBJ2-5; V gene: TRBV9; clone size: once; D gene: TRBD2
CDR3 DNA: TGTGCCAGCAGCTCGGAAGGAGGGTCAAACACTGAAGCTTTCTTT; CDR3 protein: CASSSEGGSNTEAFF; J gene: TRBJ1-1; V gene: TRBV5-6; clone size: -; D gene: -
CDR3 DNA: TGCGCCAGCAGCTTGGTGGCCGGGACAGGGTTTTGGGAGCAGTACTTC; CDR3 protein: CASSLVAGTGFWEQYF; J gene: TRBJ2-7; V gene: TRBV5-1; clone size: -; D gene: TRBD1
CDR3 DNA: TGTGCCAGCAGGCTACCGGGACAGGGAACCTACGAGCAGTACTTC; CDR3 protein: CASRLPGQGTYEQYF; J gene: TRBJ2-7; V gene: TRBV7-8; clone size: -; D gene: TRBD1